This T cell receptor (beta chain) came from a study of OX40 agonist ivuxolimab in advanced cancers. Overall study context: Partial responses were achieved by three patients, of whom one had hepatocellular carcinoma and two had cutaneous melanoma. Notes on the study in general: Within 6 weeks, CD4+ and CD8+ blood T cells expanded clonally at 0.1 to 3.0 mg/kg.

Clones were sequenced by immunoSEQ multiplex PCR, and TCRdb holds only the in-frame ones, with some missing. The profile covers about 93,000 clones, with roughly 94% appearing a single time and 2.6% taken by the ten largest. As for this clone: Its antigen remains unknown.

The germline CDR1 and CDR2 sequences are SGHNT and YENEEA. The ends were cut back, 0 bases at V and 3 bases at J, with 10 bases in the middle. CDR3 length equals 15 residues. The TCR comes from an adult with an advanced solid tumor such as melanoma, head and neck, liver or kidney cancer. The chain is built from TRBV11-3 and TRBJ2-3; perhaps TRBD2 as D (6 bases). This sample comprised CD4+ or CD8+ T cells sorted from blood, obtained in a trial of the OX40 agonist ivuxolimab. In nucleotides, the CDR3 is TGTGCCAGCAGCTTAGAGGCGGGACCAACAGATACGCAGTATTTT. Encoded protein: CASSLEAGPTDTQYF.